This T cell receptor beta chain was profiled in a study of human T cells and chemical hapten exposure. Background on the study: Patients, largely female, had alopecia areata, totalis or universalis.

Germline CDR1 and CDR2: SEHNR and FQNEAQ (reference sequence). CDR3 length equals 13 residues. V lost 6 bases, J lost 4 bases, and 12 bases lay in between. TCRdb reprocessed the RACE reads with MiXCR, giving one entry per CDR3 protein. The sample comprises tens of thousands of distinct CDR3 sequences, approximately 10% of which are singletons, and 0.8% to 1.2% rests with the top ten. Time point described: patch test 3, about 24 weeks after DPC sensitization. Treatment: therapeutic diphenylcyclopropenone sensitization with weekly scalp DPC. The authors extracted total RNA from unfractionated whole blood. This clonotype was counted ten times or more.

This chain joins TRBV7-9 and TRBJ1-1, with no clear D. The source material was whole blood, sampled in connection with sensitization to the hapten diphenylcyclopropenone (DPC). The receptor comes from a woman aged 30 to 39 with alopecia areata. Some clones in this sample may be carry-over from other donors' samples. This CDR3 reads CASRATGSTEAFF. The DNA of the CDR3 is TGTGCCAGCAGGGCGACCGGGAGCACTGAAGCTTTCTTT.